This entry describes one TCR beta chain. The antigen remains unidentified. The record originates from a study of Ad26.COV2.S vaccination and SARS-CoV-2 variants. Clones were sequenced by immunoSEQ multiplex PCR, and TCRdb holds only the in-frame ones, with some missing. The profile shows about 350,000 clones, approximately 81% of them singletons. Study results and limitations: Analytic work on TCR breadth and depth might have understated the full extent of total T cell responses. Spike-specific TCR breadth was greater after Ad26.COV2.S than placebo.

The CDR3 runs to 13 residues. The V gene's germline CDR1 is GTSNPN and CDR2 SVGIG (reference sequence). Trimming cost V 0 bases and J 6 bases, with 10 bases left between them. The treatment denotes: 15 to 20 received Ad26.COV2.S at low or high dose, single or two shots; several received placebo; per-sample allocation not given. Sampling happened 63 days after the first vaccine or placebo injection. An adult of 18-55 years in Boston served as donor. This TCR was recovered from a person between 18 and 65 years old who received the Ad26.COV2.S COVID-19 vaccine or a placebo. The V and J genes are TRBV30 and TRBJ2-3; possible D gene TRBD2, 5 bases. This material consisted of peripheral blood, taken in a trial of Ad26.COV2.S vaccine versus placebo. CDR3 protein: CAWSVLSGDTQYF. CDR3 DNA sequence: TGTGCCTGGAGTGTACTATCGGGGGATACGCAGTATTTT.